One T cell receptor (beta chain) is described in this entry. The target antigen is unknown. The CDR3 sequence is 14 residues long. V shed 8 bases, J shed 4 bases, and the junction held 5 bases outside the gene matches. Looked up from germline, CDR1 is SNHLY and CDR2 is FYNNEI. The sample belongs to a study of T cells in Graves' hyperthyroidism and ophthalmopathy. Across the study: Prior to any treatment, at the point of initial diagnosis, peripheral blood was collected. Study-level points and caveats: Prediction of ophthalmopathy progression came a median approximately 6 months pre-onset.

Newly diagnosed hyperthyroidism, duration under 2 months, in patients aged 18 to 65. Source material for PBMCs was more than 9.5 ml fresh peripheral blood. Researchers amplified the TCR beta CDR3 regions from RNA transcripts. HTBI primers were the set used in a first-round RT-PCR of the TCR CDR3. TCRdb re-called the multiplex PCR reads with MiXCR, one entry per CDR3 protein. This sample has 600,000 to 650,000 distinct CDR3 sequences, with around 15% found just once. Material: blood. This chain uses TRBV2 with TRBJ1-5, with 10 bases that match TRBD1. The source of this sequence is a woman in her thirties with Graves' hyperthyroidism. CDR3 sequence (DNA): TGTGCCAGCGGGGACAGGGGAGGTAATCAGCCCCAGCATTTT. This codes for CASGDRGGNQPQHF.